The clone carrying this T cell receptor (beta chain) was seen many times. Its antigen remains unidentified. The CDR3 is 14 residues long. The germline V and J ends were trimmed by 6 bases and 5 bases, with 16 bases remaining between them. The data were obtained in a study of T-cell reconstitution after alpha-beta-depleted transplantation in children. General study results and limits: Reportedly, only several hundred clones from non-depleted graft cells drove alpha-beta T-cell counts at about two months. At the one-year point after transplant, T-cell counts and TCRbeta diversity were found to come mostly from T cells that had been newly produced. Surviving recipient T cells and intrathymic progenitors accounted for some patients' high TCRbeta diversity at day 60.

The authors prepared the TCRbeta library with unique molecular identifiers. TCRdb passed the PCR reads through MiXCR, listing each CDR3 protein once. The profile shows hundreds of thousands of distinct CDR3 sequences, over 7% of them singletons. The TCR sequence derives from a female patient aged 2-9 years who had a stem cell transplant for Fanconi anemia, so the T cells may come from the graft donor. V and J are TRBV12-3 or TRBV12-4 and TRBJ1-1; D may be TRBD1 (5 bases). Sequenced here: peripheral blood, sampled 360 days after TCRalphabeta/CD19-depleted stem cell transplant. This CDR3 is CASRPGTGGTEAFF. The DNA for the CDR3 is TGTGCCAGCAGGCCGGGGACGGGGGGAACTGAAGCTTTCTTT.